What follows describes a single T cell receptor (beta chain). This entry is derived from a study of shared clonotypes between healthy human individuals. Germline CDR1 and CDR2: MNHEY and SMNVEV (reference sequence). Trimming stripped 0 bases from V and 8 bases from J, with 13 bases between. The CDR3 consists of 14 residues. Profiling relied on immunoSEQ multiplex PCR, and the TCRdb table lists in-frame clones only, not all of them. The sample holds about 510,000 clones, 90% to 97% seen once. This sequence joins TRBV27 and TRBJ2-5; D possibly uses TRBD1 or TRBD2 (6 bases each). This receptor was obtained from a woman in her 30s in good health. The material sequenced was naive CD4+ T cells sorted from blood. Sample subset: CD45RA+ positively selected. CDR3 sequence reads: CASSLSWGARTQYF. Written as DNA, the CDR3 is TGTGCCAGCAGTTTATCGTGGGGGGCCAGAACCCAGTACTTC.